The TCR beta chain described here comes from a study of a mutant IDH1 vaccine in newly diagnosed glioma. Study summary: Onset of vaccination occurred 4-6 weeks following radiotherapy alone, or with temozolomide cycles.

Time point given: week 11, during vaccination. Each dose of the vaccine consisted of 300 ug of mutant IDH1 20-mer peptide, with topical imiquimod. Sequenced by immunoSEQ multiplex PCR; TCRdb stores in-frame clones only, minus some. The table records some 59,000 clones, 89% of them present only once. Points from the study as a whole: Pseudoprogression appears to have had no connection to changes in top peripheral T cell clonotypes. Among all patients, vaccine-induced immune responses occurred in roughly 93%.

Worth noting for this clone: Its matching antigen is unknown.

V lost 6 bases and J lost 5, with 16 bases in between. Germline assignment: CDR1 MNHEY and CDR2 SMNVEV (reference sequence). This CDR3 contains 14 residues. The chain is built from TRBV27 and TRBJ1-1; weak D call: TRBD1 (5 bases). Specimen: PBMCs, collected from a glioma patient whose treatment included an IDH1 peptide vaccine. This clonotype was sampled from a man aged 40-49 years with glioma. CDR3 sequence (DNA): TGTGCCAGCAGAACCCGGGGGGGGTCGACTGAAGCTTTCTTT. Its translation: CASRTRGGSTEAFF.